Described below is a single T cell receptor (beta chain) sequence and its context. Its specificity is not known. Germline CDR1 and CDR2: MDHEN and SYDVKM. Trimming took 2 bases from V and 6 from J; bases not matched to a gene: 9. CDR3 size: 16 residues. The entry originates in a study of OX40 agonist ivuxolimab in advanced cancers. Findings and caveats of the study: Specificity for antigen went undetermined in the expanded peripheral T cells. Expansion of clones was among the lowest in partial responders at 0.1-3.0 mg/kg. At doses 0.1 to 3.0 mg/kg, CD4+ and CD8+ clones expanded.

Using immunoSEQ multiplex PCR, the repertoire was profiled, and TCRdb retains in-frame clones only, with some absent. Here the sample spans about 77,000 clones, 83% being singletons. This chain connects TRBV28 to TRBJ2-4, with 8 bases aligning to TRBD2. Here the sequenced sample was CD4+ or CD8+ T cells sorted from blood, taken in a trial of the OX40 agonist ivuxolimab. The receptor's source is an adult with an advanced solid tumor such as melanoma, head and neck, liver or kidney cancer. The CDR3 DNA is TGTGCCAGCAGTTTAGGAAGCGGGGGAGGAAGAAACATTCAGTACTTC. It encodes CASSLGSGGGRNIQYF.